One and the same sample provided the 21 T cell receptor beta chains below, sequenced in a study of blood T cells in healthy people across ages. Using a J-beta primer mix together with a sample-barcoded 5' primer, a second PCR was run for roughly 7 to 12 cycles. Using its own MiXCR run on the 5' RACE reads, TCRdb lists one record per CDR3 protein. The profile covers more than 800,000 distinct CDR3 sequences, with roughly 45% appearing a single time and approximately 19% taken by the ten largest. Sample: blood. The receptors here all came from a woman aged 60-75 years in good health.

The CDR3 DNA is TGCAGTGCTCCCAGCGGGAGGAAAGGCTACAATGAGCAGTTCTTC. Its translation is CSAPSGRKGYNEQFF. The chain has TRBV20-1 and TRBJ2-1, with 9 nucleotides matching TRBD2. The length of the CDR3 is 15 residues. The germline CDR1 and CDR2 sequences are DFQATT and SNEGSKA (reference sequence). The junction had 8 bases not matched to a gene; V was cut back by 5 bases and J by 3 bases.

The V and J genes are TRBV25-1 and TRBJ2-5; 16 nucleotides match TRBD2. J gave up 6 bases and V 5 bases, and 6 bases lay outside the gene matches. Germline V CDR1 and CDR2: MGHDK, SYGVNS. CDR3 length: 16 residues. CDR3 region: CASSSGLAGGPKTQYF. The CDR3 region has the DNA TGTGCCAGCAGTTCGGGACTAGCGGGAGGGCCGAAGACCCAGTACTTC.

The chain combines TRBV27 with TRBJ1-5, with 7 bases lining up with TRBD1. Germline V gives CDR1 MNHEY, CDR2 SMNVEV (reference sequence). J lost 5 bases, V lost 4 bases, and 8 bases had no gene match. This CDR3 is 15 amino acids long. CDR3 sequence reads: CASSSSGTAYQPQHF. As DNA, the CDR3 is TGTGCCAGCAGTTCCTCCGGGACAGCTTATCAGCCCCAGCATTTT.

This clonotype showed up just a few times. This sequence joins TRBV12-3 or TRBV12-4 and TRBJ1-2, with D maybe TRBD1 (6 bases). The V end lost 3 bases, the J end lost 5 bases, and 13 bases lay between the germline ends. This CDR3 has 14 residues. The CDR3 is CASSLVRGSYGYTF. CDR3 sequence (DNA): TGTGCCAGCAGTTTGGTCAGGGGTTCTTATGGCTACACCTTC.

The CDR3 bases are TGTGCCAGCAGTTGTCCAAAGAGGGAATCCACAGATACGCAGTATTTT. Protein sequence: CASSCPKRESTDTQYF. The V gene is TRBV27, the J gene TRBJ2-3, with D possibly TRBD2 on 5 matching bases. CDR1 is MNHEY, CDR2 SMNVEV, per germline (reference sequence). V was cut by 4 bases and J by 2 bases, with 16 bases left in between. The CDR3 totals 16 residues.

The chain carries TRBV15 and TRBJ2-6; maybe TRBD1 (6 bases). V was cut by 0 bases and J by 2 bases, with 20 bases left in between. There are 20 residues in the CDR3. CDR1 and CDR2 (germline): LNHNV, YYDKDF (reference sequence). The CDR3 reads CATSRDLRGQGIPGANVLTF. In DNA form, the CDR3 reads TGTGCCACCAGCAGAGATTTACGCGGGCAGGGGATACCTGGGGCCAACGTCCTGACTTTC.

This clonotype was seen only a few times. The chain couples TRBV7-9 to TRBJ2-6; maybe TRBD1 (6 bases). In germline, CDR1 is SEHNR, CDR2 FQNEAQ (reference sequence). CDR3 length equals 16 residues. Trimming removed 5 bases at V and 2 bases at J, with 13 bases between. The DNA of the CDR3 is TGTGCCAGCAGCAATGACAGGTTAACTGGGGCCAACGTCCTGACTTTC. It is translated as CASSNDRLTGANVLTF.

This clonotype has more than one count but fewer than ten. The chain is built from TRBV7-2 and TRBJ2-1; the match to TRBD2 covers 10 bases. The CDR3 length is 18 residues. Germline V CDR1 and CDR2: SGHTA, FQGNSA. J gave up 1 base and V 0 bases, and 6 bases lay outside the gene matches. CDR3 bases: TGTGCCAGCAGCTTAGCGAGGCTAGCGGGAGCTTCCTACAATGAGCAGTTCTTC. Its protein product is CASSLARLAGASYNEQFF.

This clonotype turned up a few times. The chain carries TRBV11-3 and TRBJ2-2; the D gene is possibly TRBD1 (6 bases). The length of the CDR3 is 14 residues. CDR1 and CDR2 (germline): SGHNT, YENEEA. The V end was cut by 5 bases, the J end by 7 bases, with 14 bases between. The CDR3 protein is CASSPLGAGGELFF. CDR3 nucleotides: TGTGCCAGCAGCCCCCTGGGGGCCGGCGGGGAGCTGTTTTTT.

The chain combines TRBV20-1 with TRBJ2-7, with 13 bases fitting TRBD2. The CDR3 runs 15 residues. CDR1 is DFQATT, CDR2 SNEGSKA, per germline (reference sequence). Trimming removed 4 bases from V and 5 bases from J; junction bases left unmatched: 8. As DNA, the CDR3 is TGCAGTGCTACCAGTTACACTAGCGGGGGGGACGAGCAGTACTTC. Translating it yields CSATSYTSGGDEQYF.

V gene TRBV12-5 combines with J gene TRBJ2-1, with D uncertain. CDR1 and CDR2 (germline): LGHNT, FRNRAP. With 5 bases removed from V and 4 bases from J, the gap between germline ends came to 9 bases. This CDR3 has 13 amino acids. The CDR3 protein is CASGPPSYNEQFF. CDR3 in DNA: TGTGCTAGTGGTCCCCCCTCGTACAATGAGCAGTTCTTC.

The J gene is TRBJ2-1, the V gene TRBV5-1; TRBD2 matches 7 bases. CDR1 SGHRS and CDR2 YFSETQ come from the germline V gene. This CDR3 contains 15 residues. With V trimmed by 0 bases and J by 6 bases, 6 bases remained unmatched. The DNA of the CDR3 is TGCGCCAGCAGCTTGGTGGCGGGAGTTTCCAATGAGCAGTTCTTC. Translated: CASSLVAGVSNEQFF.

This clonotype occurred once. V and J are TRBV3-1 and TRBJ2-3; TRBD1 aligns across 11 bases. V shed 6 bases and J 6 bases; nucleotides not matched to a gene: 8. This CDR3 is 15 amino acids long. CDR1 and CDR2 from the germline V gene are LGHDT and YNNKEL (reference sequence). CDR3 nucleotide sequence: TGTGCCAGCAGTACTATTGGACAGGGGGCTGATACGCAGTATTTT. As protein: CASSTIGQGADTQYF.

This clonotype occurred many times. This sequence joins TRBV7-9 and TRBJ1-1; TRBD1 is a possible D gene (5 bases). The germline V gene has CDR1 SEHNR and CDR2 FQNEAQ (reference sequence). The V and J ends lost 4 bases and 10 bases respectively, with 13 bases between them. This CDR3 contains 12 residues. CDR3: CASSSMGGGAFF. CDR3 DNA sequence: TGTGCCAGCAGCTCTATGGGGGGGGGAGCTTTCTTT.

Worth noting for this clonotype: A single base separates this from a much larger clone, so it may be a read error. The V and J genes are TRBV7-2 and TRBJ2-5, with D possibly being TRBD2 (7 bases). V lost 8 bases and J 11 bases, leaving 24 bases between the germline ends. The CDR3 runs to 14 residues. The V gene's germline CDR1 is SGHTA and CDR2 FQGNSA. The CDR3 DNA reads as TGTGCCAGCGGAAGCGGGACAACCACGGCTGAGCAGTACTTC. Translation: CASGSGTTTAEQYF.

This clonotype was counted only a few times. J is TRBJ2-7 and V is TRBV25-1; 8 positions agree with TRBD2. CDR3 length: 14 amino acids. J lost 3 bases, V lost 7 bases, and 8 bases had no gene match. CDR1 and CDR2 (germline): MGHDK, SYGVNS. CDR3 sequence (DNA): TGTGCCAGCAAGGAAGCCGGGACTAGCTACGAGCAGTACTTC. Its translation is CASKEAGTSYEQYF.

This sequence joins TRBV24-1 and TRBJ2-3; TRBD2 agrees at 12 bases. There are 16 residues in the CDR3. V trimming: 2 bases; J trimming: 4 bases; junction bases outside the gene matches: 3. From germline, CDR1 is KGHDR and CDR2 SFDVKD. The CDR3: CATSDSTSGRSDTQYF. The CDR3 coding sequence is TGTGCCACCAGTGATTCGACTAGCGGGAGATCAGATACGCAGTATTTT.

The chain carries TRBV5-1 and TRBJ2-5; no firm D call. This CDR3 is 11 amino acids long. Germline V gene lookup returns CDR1 SGHRS and CDR2 YFSETQ. With 0 bases removed from V and 11 bases from J, the gap between germline ends came to 8 bases. The CDR3 region is CASSLDYKQYF. The CDR3 nucleotides are TGCGCCAGCAGCTTGGATTACAAGCAGTACTTC.

The rearrangement uses TRBV7-8 and TRBJ2-3, with TRBD2 identical over 8 bases. Germline V gene lookup returns CDR1 SGHVS and CDR2 FQNEAQ. Trimming removed 5 bases from V and 6 bases from J; junction bases left unmatched: 10. The CDR3 length is 15 residues. CDR3 loop: CASSPRRGARDTQYF. The CDR3 nucleotides read TGTGCCAGCAGCCCGAGGCGGGGGGCAAGGGATACGCAGTATTTT.

The chain has TRBV27 and TRBJ2-4; no clear D. The CDR3 consists of 15 residues. The V end lost 1 base, the J end lost 4 bases, and 11 bases lay between the germline ends. Germline V gene sequence: CDR1 MNHEY, CDR2 SMNVEV (reference sequence). CDR3: CASSLYQSAKNIQYF. CDR3 coding DNA: TGTGCCAGCAGTTTATATCAGAGCGCAAAAAACATTCAGTACTTC.

V gene TRBV29-1 combines with J gene TRBJ2-3, with TRBD1 as a possible D gene (6 bases). Germline V lookup: CDR1 SQVTM, CDR2 ANQGSEA. Trimming removed 7 bases at V and 0 bases at J, with 20 bases between. The CDR3 extends over 16 amino acids. The CDR3 reads CSGILLRGGSTDTQYF. The CDR3 nucleotides read TGCAGCGGTATCCTCCTCAGGGGTGGGAGCACAGATACGCAGTATTTT.